This T cell receptor beta chain was captured by sequencing in a study of beta chain features in type 1 diabetes. Germline V gene sequence: CDR1 SQVTM, CDR2 ANQGSEA. The CDR3 contains 13 residues. V was trimmed by 7 bases and J by 0 bases, leaving 12 bases between them. The authors reverse transcribed all of the isolated RNA, so sequencing captured expressed TCRB transcripts. Method: immunoSEQ multiplex PCR; TCRdb's copy keeps in-frame clones and lacks some. This table has under 900,000 clones, 15% to 20% appearing once. Via the markers CD45RO/CCR7/CD25/CD127/CD95/CD27, stem cell-like memory, regulatory, central memory and naive CD4+ cells were sorted.

This TCR came from a young woman in good health. The chain carries TRBV29-1 and TRBJ1-1; D is possibly TRBD1 (5 bases). The sequencing input was naive CD4+ T cells from blood. CDR3 sequence reads: CSASGLMNTEAFF. Written as DNA, the CDR3 is TGCAGCGCCTCGGGACTTATGAACACTGAAGCTTTCTTT.